Below, one T cell receptor beta chain is given with its context. The CDR3 contains 15 residues. Germline CDR1 MNHNY, CDR2 SVGAGI (reference sequence). Trimming removed 2 bases at V and 0 bases at J, with 7 bases between. The repertoire was sequenced with immunoSEQ multiplex PCR; TCRdb's copy has only in-frame clones and lacks some. The table includes fewer than 200,000 clones, about four fifths detected once. This sample is part of a study of blood T cell repertoires in COVID-19. The chain couples TRBV6-6 to TRBJ1-4; D gene unclear. The sequencing sample was made of peripheral blood. This clonotype originated in a woman in her thirties or forties with COVID-19, enrolled during active disease. Here the CDR3 DNA reads TGTGCCAGCAGTTACCAGGTAGCAACTAATGAAAAACTGTTTTTT. Protein product: CASSYQVATNEKLFF.